Included here is one T cell receptor beta chain sequence, with context. What it binds is unknown. Using its own MiXCR run on the RACE reads, TCRdb lists one record per CDR3 protein. The profile shows 28,000 or so distinct CDR3 sequences, about 7% of them singletons. These data belong to a study of human T cells and chemical hapten exposure. The overall study: TCR yields per sample varied, mainly owing to small pooled library volume differences.

Time point specified: healthy volunteer bleed at 2 weeks. The authors' total RNA extraction used unfractionated whole blood. V was trimmed by 1 base and J by 4 bases, leaving 10 bases between them. The CDR3 contains 13 residues. Germline CDR1 and CDR2: SQVTM and ANQGSEA. Points from the study as a whole: TCRs whose frequency exceeded 1 in 1000 remained the same following DPC sensitization.

This rearrangement joins TRBV29-1 to TRBJ1-2; D is ambiguous. This receptor was obtained from a human donor in good health. Some clones in this sample may be carry-over from other donors' samples. Sample: whole blood. Here the CDR3 reads CSVEAGLVYGYTF. The DNA for the CDR3 is TGCAGCGTTGAAGCTGGGTTGGTCTATGGCTACACCTTC.